These T cell receptor beta chains were read from a single sample in a study of T cells in Graves' hyperthyroidism and ophthalmopathy. TCRdb analysed the multiplex PCR reads with MiXCR anew, one entry per CDR3 protein. The table has hundreds of thousands of distinct CDR3 sequences, more than 11% seen once. Sequencing was done on a sample of blood. These receptors all stem from a woman in her 30s with Graves' hyperthyroidism. Both conserved end residues are trimmed from each CDR3. Only some rows state a clone size, as once, few, many or a class for expanded clones.

v_call,j_call,clone_size,cdr3_aa
TRBV28,TRBJ2-4,many,ASSFVLVGRASDIQY
TRBV29-1,TRBJ2-1,few,SVERWQGNNEQF
TRBV29-1,TRBJ1-4,few,SVEDLAEDRGEKLF
TRBV28,TRBJ1-1,many,ASKTPSFYSEAF
TRBV12-3/TRBV12-4,TRBJ1-1,many,ASSFSSGFAEAF
TRBV20-1,TRBJ2-5,many,SAKWGQQETQY
TRBV7-2,TRBJ2-3,many,ASSLGQADTQY
TRBV19,TRBJ2-2,few,ASSFDWGELF
TRBV2,TRBJ2-7,many,ASSDTGVSYEQY
TRBV5-1,TRBJ2-2,many,ASSLLKNTGELF
TRBV6-1,TRBJ1-5,many,AASIDRVNQPQH
TRBV30,TRBJ1-1,many,AWSGRGSEAF
TRBV5-1,TRBJ2-2,few,ASSSTGGASTGELF
TRBV28,TRBJ2-1,many,ASGSSPDRQF
TRBV7-8,TRBJ2-5,-,ASGDRPKTQY
TRBV30,TRBJ1-3,many,AWVRDSSGNTIY
TRBV12-5,TRBJ2-1,many,ASGLSRGTGYELYNEQF
TRBV20-1,TRBJ2-2,many,SARRAGGLSGELF
TRBV28,TRBJ2-1,-,ASSFFPSGRGPSEQF
TRBV6-1,TRBJ1-4,-,ASSRSGGTNEKLF
TRBV9,TRBJ1-2,-,ASSIGSRRGYT
TRBV27,TRBJ2-3,-,ASQRLAGVTDTQY
TRBV9,TRBJ2-3,-,ASSVGGRGPDTQY
TRBV5-1,TRBJ1-2,-,ASSSTTGGGYGYT
TRBV28,TRBJ1-4,few,ASSLGLYREATNEKLF
TRBV6-1,TRBJ1-2,few,ASSQGHGYT
TRBV7-2,TRBJ2-1,-,ASSAGQFNNEQF
TRBV18,TRBJ2-7,few,ASSPVEDGQQY
TRBV2,TRBJ2-1,many,ASGNDGSGF
TRBV2,TRBJ1-1,many,ASSGNKNTEAF
TRBV2,TRBJ1-6,few,ASRGDINSPLH
TRBV27,TRBJ2-2,-,ASRPGLLNTGELF
TRBV7-3,TRBJ2-2,few,AITGAGELF
TRBV5-1,TRBJ2-1,many,ASSSARSSGSYNEQF
TRBV7-9,TRBJ2-5,-,ASSSPREGKETQY
TRBV20-1,TRBJ2-7,many,SASARSISYEQY
TRBV20-1,TRBJ1-5,many,SASATGIGNQPQH
TRBV3-1,TRBJ2-3,-,ASSQFQTLSDADTQY
TRBV2,TRBJ1-3,-,ASSGFSDPRPLNTIY
TRBV20-1,TRBJ2-7,many,SAPIQGFRGEQY
TRBV28,TRBJ1-1,many,ATLGDPNTEAF
TRBV29-1,TRBJ2-3,few,SVGVSAGRITDTQY
TRBV30,TRBJ1-1,few,AWSLQPYTEAF
TRBV10-1,TRBJ2-1,few,ASSGGTPYNEQF
TRBV7-2,TRBJ1-4,-,ASSDSTVFATNEKLF
TRBV2,TRBJ2-2,-,ASSAYGSRTNTGELF
TRBV19,TRBJ2-2,many,ASSFGTSGELF
TRBV14,TRBJ2-7,-,ASSQAAGGEQY
TRBV20-1,TRBJ2-7,-,SARDFSGGYEQY
TRBV7-3,TRBJ2-3,-,ASSLRPGTDTQY
TRBV7-2,TRBJ2-5,few,ASSFLRGVRETQY
TRBV2,TRBJ1-1,-,AESWKSGGGSEAF
TRBV28,TRBJ1-4,many,ASSLTGHINEKLF
TRBV5-6,TRBJ1-5,-,ASSLVTQPQH
TRBV6-2/TRBV6-3,TRBJ2-5,many,ASTYGGVGLAGDWKTQY
TRBV11-1,TRBJ2-5,-,ASRSFGEETQY
TRBV7-9,TRBJ2-7,-,ASSFGAGLYEQY
TRBV20-1,TRBJ2-2,-,SANDIAGLAGELF
TRBV10-3,TRBJ2-1,few,AISESNSGSLGEQF